This T cell receptor (beta chain) was recovered during a study of T cells in Graves' hyperthyroidism and ophthalmopathy (dated by TCRdb to between 2017 and 2020). About the full investigation: Peripheral blood samples were taken at the time of initial diagnosis, prior to any treatment. To identify distinguishing TCR V-J signatures, a discovery cohort of roughly 100 patients was used, comprising approximately 40 with Graves' ophthalmopathy and around 57 with stable Graves' hyperthyroidism. An independent validation cohort of 18 to 20 hyperthyroidism patients and about 16 patients who later progressed to ophthalmopathy tested prospective prediction of ophthalmopathy. The roughly 100 discovery patients were randomly divided into training and test sets at a 7:3 ratio. Thyroid tissue and blood T-cell repertoires from about 6 Graves' hyperthyroidism patients were also compared in the study. Following sampling, methimazole starting at 30 mg daily was given to hyperthyroidism patients, and high-dose intravenous methylprednisolone was given to ophthalmopathy patients. The paper reports TCR Vbeta CDR3 sequencing of roughly 140 peripheral blood samples: some 44 ophthalmopathy, under 80 hyperthyroidism and 17 progressor patients.

The table lists this clonotype with a few counts. No cognate antigen has been identified for it. Base qualities are missing; no much larger clone stands one base away. Moderately to severely active disease, a Clinical Activity Score of at least 3, a NOSPECS grade of at least 4, and a duration under 3 months were present in ophthalmopathy patients. Any patient with an uncontrolled infection, another autoimmune disease, pregnancy or lactation was excluded. Diagnoses relied on clinical symptoms, serum thyroxine and TRAb, thyroid ultrasound and orbital computed tomography. PBMCs were separated from roughly 10 ml of fresh peripheral blood using Ficoll-Paque density gradient centrifugation. Total RNA was extracted with Trizol reagent, and quality was checked on an Agilent 2100 Bioanalyzer. TCR beta CDR3 regions were amplified from RNA transcripts. The TCR CDR3 was subjected to a first round of RT-PCR using the HTBI primer set and the Qiagen OneStep RT-PCR kit. Libraries were constructed in a second round of multiplex PCR, after which size selection and purification were performed. Sequencing of the libraries was done on an Illumina HiSeq2000 using paired-end 100 bp reads. The study's own analysis went as follows. Raw data were processed with SOAPnuke, discarding reads with adapters, uncalled bases, mean Phred below 15, or no exact constant-primer or identifier match. High-quality paired reads were merged with COPE v1.2.5, and unique nucleotide sequences were defined as clonotypes. MiTCR v1.1 was used to align clonotypes to the IMGT TRBV, TRBD and TRBJ reference segments. The analysis included only V-J combinations with a frequency above 0.0001, which together covered around 99% of the repertoires. The TCS score was defined as F50 (clonal expansion) divided by E x V (chaos), with BLOSUM62-based TCRdist calculated between CDR3 peptides within each V-J. Welch's t-statistics and random forest reduced some 510 V-J features to roughly 13, which were used in a naive Bayes classifier (R e1071). In-frame beta chains were kept once TCRdb had trimmed the public reads at Q25 with fastp and called clones with MiXCR. Rows matching on CDR3 protein sequence are summarized as one entry with the most common DNA and genes. These V and J calls originate from TCRdb's pipeline instead of the authors' own analysis. This sample gives a few hundred thousand distinct CDR3 sequences in total; roughly 13% of them show up just once. The top ten constitute 34% of the sample.

Results and caveats for the whole study, not just this receptor: During validation, the model predicted progression to ophthalmopathy a median of about 5.9 months ahead of onset, with just under 71% sensitivity and more than 72% specificity. Most expanded thyroid clonotypes (frequency above 0.001) were also detected in blood, suggesting blood repertoires may reflect thyroid immune responses. Sample size was not statistically predetermined, and investigators were not blinded to group allocation. In cross-validation, a model built on a 13 V-J signature told ophthalmopathy apart from stable hyperthyroidism with 87.88% sensitivity and approximately 81% specificity, and in testing the same model reached 80%/75%.

The receptor's source is a woman between 35 and 50 years old with Graves' ophthalmopathy. The specimen sequenced was blood.

The DNA sequence is TGCGCCAGCAGCTCCCGGGCCAAAGCTAACTATGGCTACACCTTC. This is translated as CASSSRAKANYGYTF. Recombination linked TRBV5-1 to TRBJ1-2; confidence is insufficient to name the D gene. The germline V gene provides CDR1 SGHRS and CDR2 YFSETQ. CDR3 length: 15 amino acids, cysteine to phenylalanine. Left in the record is the CDR3 DNA by itself, 45 bases read in frame from the first base. V is pared back by 3 bases and J by 0 bases, with 12 bases lying between the germline termini.